The TCR beta chain under discussion was sequenced for a study of T cell responses to AZD1222 COVID-19 vaccine. Study-level findings and limits: The donors showed a predominance of white British ancestry and of females, with possible underestimation of clonal diversity. Seropositivity was recorded at baseline in only a handful of AZD1222 recipients. CD4 TCRs linked to vaccination spanned spike, dominating at 160-218 and 743-854. The reported proportion of spike-specific TCRs targeting unmutated variant regions was nearly half.

Turning to this clone: Its specificity is unknown.

Some clones are missing from TCRdb's copy, which holds only in-frame ones; the method was immunoSEQ multiplex PCR. The sample yields approximately 170,000 clones, roughly 88% seen once. Looked up from germline, CDR1 is LNHNV and CDR2 is YYDKDF (reference sequence). Trimming removed 1 base from V and 2 bases from J; junction bases left unmatched: 6. The CDR3 consists of 17 residues. This sample comprised peripheral blood, obtained 28 days after the second AZD1222 dose. The sequence was obtained from an adult who received the AZD1222 COVID-19 vaccine. This sequence joins TRBV15 and TRBJ2-3; 10 bases map to TRBD2. The DNA of the CDR3 is TGTGCCACCAGCAGAGTCAGGACTAGCGGAAACACAGATACGCAGTATTTT. Its protein is CATSRVRTSGNTDTQYF.